The TCR beta chain under discussion was sequenced for a study of shared clonotypes between healthy human individuals. Study results and caveats: The four-donor shared clonotypes exceeded non-shared clonotypes in generation probability, with non-shared ones scoring lower. The naive CD4 repertoires of several donors were compared, and roughly 5% of clonotypes were shared.

Some clones are missing from TCRdb's copy, which holds only in-frame ones; the method was immunoSEQ multiplex PCR. This sample has about 700,000 clones; about 90% occur once, and the top ten carry nearly 25%. Turning to this clone: The target antigen is unknown. This specimen includes other DNA sequences encoding the same CDR3.

Terminally differentiated effector memory CD45RA+ cells were left out of the naive CD8 fraction, which was CD45RO-negative and positively selected for CCR7. Trimming shortened V by 6 bases and J by 0 bases, and 2 bases separated the two germline ends. From germline, CDR1 is SGHDN and CDR2 FVKESK. The CDR3 length is 11 residues. The chain couples TRBV14 to TRBJ2-5; D is unresolved. Sequenced material: naive CD8+ T cells sorted from blood. The receptor was isolated from a young man in good health. CDR3 DNA: TGTGCCAGCAGTCACCAAGAGACCCAGTACTTC. This gives the protein CASSHQETQYF.